The T cell receptor beta chain under discussion was sequenced for a study of cytomegalovirus exposure and HLA in healthy donors. Germline V gene lookup returns CDR1 SGHNT and CDR2 YYREEE (reference sequence). This CDR3 has 12 residues. The V end lost 4 bases, the J end lost 9 bases, and 11 bases lay between the germline ends. Primers for the PCR totalled 60 Vbeta and 13 Jbeta. Sequencing used immunoSEQ multiplex PCR; TCRdb keeps in-frame clones, though not all of them. This sample has some 170,000 clones, with roughly four fifths found just once. The rearrangement joins TRBV5-4 to TRBJ2-1; D gene ambiguous. The sequencing sample was made of PBMCs. This sequence originates from a man in his forties or fifties in good health and CMV-seropositive. CDR3 region: CASSANSGEQFF. DNA for the CDR3: TGTGCCAGCAGCGCAAATTCGGGTGAGCAGTTCTTC. The variable domain in full, completed from reference TRBV5-4 and TRBJ2-1, reads ETGVTQSPTHLIKTRGQQVTLRCSSQSGHNTVSWYQQALGQGPQFIFQYYREEENGRGNFPPRFSGLQFPNYSSELNVNALELDDSALYLCASSANSGEQFFGPGTRLTVL.